What follows describes a single T cell receptor (beta chain). No antigen is known for it. This sample was taken from a study of T cells in localized non-small cell lung cancer. Findings and caveats of the study: Patients showing higher blood T cell density tended to see longer overall survival. Uninvolved adjacent lung had more T cell clonality than any other tissue, topping tumor.

TCRdb's table, derived via immunoSEQ multiplex PCR, lists solely in-frame clones and lacks some. The sample has fewer than 45,000 clones, about 86% seen once; the top ten hold 5% to 8%. This CDR3 is built from 16 residues. The V gene end was trimmed by 2 bases and the J gene end by 8 bases; junction bases not matched to a gene: 9. Germline CDR1 and CDR2: SGHVS and FQNEAQ. Sequenced here: peripheral blood, sampled before any cancer treatment. The receptor's source is a man aged 40-75 years with stage I lung adenocarcinoma. The chain employs TRBV7-8 and TRBJ2-2, with 9 bases aligning to TRBD2. The CDR3 region has the DNA TGTGCCAGCAGCTTATCCGGCGGGAGGGTAGGGGGGGAGCTGTTTTTT. This gives the protein CASSLSGGRVGGELFF.